This T cell receptor (beta chain) was retrieved from a study of cytomegalovirus exposure and HLA in healthy donors (dated by TCRdb to 2015 to 2018). Regarding the complete study: According to a later analysis, the approximately 120 validation repertoires were produced on the same platform as the roughly 600 repertoires of the first cohort. Besides the first cohort of 500 to 700 subjects, a separate validation cohort made up of 120 different subjects was used. The aim of the study was to test whether cataloging public T cell receptors could identify signatures of past pathogen exposure. High-throughput TCR immunosequencing, statistical association of individual TCRs with disease status, and machine learning were combined to predict cytomegalovirus infection status.

A note on this clone: Its antigen remains unidentified. No much larger clone exists at a distance of one base, and base qualities are not known.

The donors were included in the validation cohort of some 120 subjects, a group kept apart from the roughly 690-subject first cohort. From the cysteine through the phenylalanine, the CDR3 covers 17 amino acids. The read is trimmed to its CDR3 DNA, 51 bases read in frame from base 1. The germline V gene (reference sequence) sets CDR1 to LNHDA and CDR2 to SQIVND. V is clipped by 5 bases and J by 5 bases, and the sequence between their germline boundaries is 22 bases long. Summary of the overall study and its limitations: All 120 or so repertoires were used to score co-occurrence in the validation cohort in a later analysis, because that analysis had no HLA typing for the cohort. Most TCR sequences were observed very rarely across donors, whereas some public TCRs were present in many individuals. The study gave a list of 150 to 200 TCR beta chains associated with cytomegalovirus. It was suggested by the authors that the approach could potentially be generalized to other disease states and immunological phenotypes. Subsequent analysis determined that TCRs grouped into clusters in the first cohort also showed a tendency toward co-occurrence across the 120 or so validation repertoires, and approximately 94% of cluster scores exceeded 0. The classifier was reported to diagnose cytomegalovirus status with high specificity and sensitivity in both the original and validation cohorts. In vitro tests confirmed that a few of the cytomegalovirus-associated TCR beta chains recognize cytomegalovirus antigens.

The library was made by the immunoSEQ multiplex PCR assay. The source study handled its data this way. A statistical classification framework was built for diagnosing cytomegalovirus status from the catalog of TCR beta chain sequences. As stored in TCRdb, this immuneACCESS dataset retains in-frame rearrangements with V and J assigned. A fraction of the clones does not appear; measured against another copy, unresolved V genes explain less than half of the discrepancy, and the remainder lacks a known reason. The V and J calls and clone size were taken over from that table, and D and trimming were inferred from the DNA. Counted in this sample were about 130,000 clones; approximately 92% of them appeared once. Approximately 9.2% of the sample is in the top ten clones.

The sample comprised PBMCs. The clonotype was recovered from a woman younger than 35 in good health and CMV-seropositive. The chain is assembled from TRBV19 and TRBJ1-5; TRBD1 is a weak D gene call, 6 bases matching. The DNA reads as follows: TGTGCCAGTAGTTATTGGCCCCCGGGGACACTCTATCAGCCCCAGCATTTT. It is translated as CASSYWPPGTLYQPQHF.